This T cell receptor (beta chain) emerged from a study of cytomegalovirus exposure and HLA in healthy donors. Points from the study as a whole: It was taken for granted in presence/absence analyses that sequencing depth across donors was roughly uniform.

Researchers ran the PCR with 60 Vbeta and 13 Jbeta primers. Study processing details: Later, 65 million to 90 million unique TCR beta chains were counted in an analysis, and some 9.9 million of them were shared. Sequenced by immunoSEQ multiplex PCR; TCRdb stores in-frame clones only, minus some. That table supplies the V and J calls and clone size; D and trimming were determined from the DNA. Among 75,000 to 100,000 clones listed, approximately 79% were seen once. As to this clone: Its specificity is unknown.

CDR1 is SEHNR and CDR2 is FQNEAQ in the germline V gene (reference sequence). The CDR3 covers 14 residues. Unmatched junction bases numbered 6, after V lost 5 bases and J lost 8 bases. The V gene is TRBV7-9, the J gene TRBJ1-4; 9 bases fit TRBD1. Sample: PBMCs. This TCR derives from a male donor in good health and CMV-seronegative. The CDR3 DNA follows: TGTGCCAGCAGCCCCACAGGGGGCGACGAAAAACTGTTTTTT. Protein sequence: CASSPTGGDEKLFF.